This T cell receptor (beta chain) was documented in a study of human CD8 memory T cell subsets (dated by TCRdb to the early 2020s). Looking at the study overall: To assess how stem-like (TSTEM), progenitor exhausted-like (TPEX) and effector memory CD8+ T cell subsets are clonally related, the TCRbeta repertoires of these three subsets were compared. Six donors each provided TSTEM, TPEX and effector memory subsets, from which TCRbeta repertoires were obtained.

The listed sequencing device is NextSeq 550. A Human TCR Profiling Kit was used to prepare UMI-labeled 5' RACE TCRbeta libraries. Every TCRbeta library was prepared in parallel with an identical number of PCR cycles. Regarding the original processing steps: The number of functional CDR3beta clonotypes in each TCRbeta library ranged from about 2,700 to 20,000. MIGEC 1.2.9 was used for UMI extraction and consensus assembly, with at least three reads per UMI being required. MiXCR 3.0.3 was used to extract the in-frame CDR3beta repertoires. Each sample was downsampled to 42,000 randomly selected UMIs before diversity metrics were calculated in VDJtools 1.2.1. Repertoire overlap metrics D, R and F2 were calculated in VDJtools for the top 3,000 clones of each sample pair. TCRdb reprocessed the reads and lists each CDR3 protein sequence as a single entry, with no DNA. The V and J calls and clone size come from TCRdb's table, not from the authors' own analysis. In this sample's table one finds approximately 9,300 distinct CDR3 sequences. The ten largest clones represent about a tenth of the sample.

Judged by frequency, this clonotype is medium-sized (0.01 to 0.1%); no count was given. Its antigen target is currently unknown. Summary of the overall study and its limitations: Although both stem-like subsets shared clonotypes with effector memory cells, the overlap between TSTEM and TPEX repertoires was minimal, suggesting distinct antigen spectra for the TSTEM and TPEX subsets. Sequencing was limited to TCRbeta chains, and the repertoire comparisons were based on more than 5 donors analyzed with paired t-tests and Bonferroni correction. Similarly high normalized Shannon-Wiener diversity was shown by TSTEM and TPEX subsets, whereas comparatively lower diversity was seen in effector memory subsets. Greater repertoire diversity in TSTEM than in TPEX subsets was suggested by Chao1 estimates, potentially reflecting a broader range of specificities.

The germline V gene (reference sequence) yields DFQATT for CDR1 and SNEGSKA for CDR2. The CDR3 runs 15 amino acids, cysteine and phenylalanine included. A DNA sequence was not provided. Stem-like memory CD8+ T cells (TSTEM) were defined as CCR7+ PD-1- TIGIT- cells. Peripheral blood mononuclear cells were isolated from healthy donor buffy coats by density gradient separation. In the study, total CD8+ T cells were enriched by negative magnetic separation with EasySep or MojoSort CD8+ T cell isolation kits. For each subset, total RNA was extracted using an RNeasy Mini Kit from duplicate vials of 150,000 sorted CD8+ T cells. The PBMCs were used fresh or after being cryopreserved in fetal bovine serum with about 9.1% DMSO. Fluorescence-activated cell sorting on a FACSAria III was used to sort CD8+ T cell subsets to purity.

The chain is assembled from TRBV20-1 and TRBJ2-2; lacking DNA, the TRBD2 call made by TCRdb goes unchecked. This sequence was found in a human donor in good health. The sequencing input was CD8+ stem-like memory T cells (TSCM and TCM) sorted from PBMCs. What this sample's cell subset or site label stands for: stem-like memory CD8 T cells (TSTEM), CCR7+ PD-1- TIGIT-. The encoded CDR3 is CSARDWELDTGELFF.